Listed here are 18 T cell receptor beta chains from one sample, sequenced in a study of beta chain features in type 1 diabetes. General study points: The study found moderately but significantly shorter TCRB CDR3s in all four CD4+ subsets of Type 1 diabetes patients.

These TCRs' antigens remain unknown. As every portion of the isolated RNA was reverse transcribed, the sequencing read expressed TCRB transcripts. Assay: immunoSEQ multiplex PCR; the TCRdb copy retains only in-frame clones and omits some. Found here are 300,000 to 450,000 clones, over 9% of them singletons; the top ten hold around 0.66%. The sequencing input was central memory CD4+ T cells from blood. Receptor source: a young man with type 1 diabetes.

The chain joins TRBV18 to TRBJ1-5; D is possibly TRBD1 (5 bases). The germline CDR1 and CDR2 sequences are KGHSH and LQKENI. This CDR3 is built from 15 residues. Trimming shortened V by 3 bases and J by 0 bases, and 9 bases separated the two germline ends. In DNA form, the CDR3 reads TGTGCCAGCTCACCGGCGGGGCTTAGCAATCAGCCCCAGCATTTT. Residues: CASSPAGLSNQPQHF.

This clone was counted once. The rearrangement links TRBV28 to TRBJ1-2; a possible D gene is TRBD1 (6 bases). Germline assignment: CDR1 MDHEN and CDR2 SYDVKM. V was trimmed by 7 bases and J by 6 bases, leaving 21 bases between them. The CDR3 has 15 amino acids. CDR3 residues: CASTTGRGRDHGYTF. The CDR3 DNA reads TGTGCCAGCACGACCGGACGGGGGCGGGATCATGGCTACACCTTC.

This clone was seen a handful of times. The rearrangement joins TRBV13 to TRBJ1-1; D is uncertain. CDR3 length: 13 amino acids. CDR1 and CDR2 (germline): PRHDT, FYEKMQ (reference sequence). V lost 0 bases to trimming and J lost 10 bases, with 12 bases between them. CDR3 DNA: TGTGCCAGCAGCTTAGGCCCGGGTATTGGAGCTTTCTTT. It is translated as CASSLGPGIGAFF.

V is TRBV4-1 and J is TRBJ2-7; 7 bases align to TRBD1. The length of the CDR3 is 15 residues. V gave up 4 bases and J gave up 4 bases; unmatched junction bases: 10. Germline values: CDR1 MGHRA, CDR2 YSYEKL. CDR3 bases: TGCGCCAGCAGCCCAAGTCAGGGGGAAGTATACGAGCAGTACTTC. It is translated as CASSPSQGEVYEQYF.

This clone has a handful of counts. Sequence at one end of the junction differs from germline and may be a read error. V usage is TRBV2 and J usage is TRBJ2-1; D may match TRBD1 or TRBD2 (5 bases each). The CDR3 covers 15 residues. Germline CDR1 is SNHLY and CDR2 is FYNNEI. The CDR3: CASREEAGTGGEQFF. CDR3 DNA sequence: TGTGCCAGCAGGGAAGAGGCAGGGACGGGCGGTGAGCAGTTCTTC.

The rearrangement joins TRBV5-1 to TRBJ1-1, with 9 bases lining up with TRBD1. The germline CDR1 and CDR2 sequences are SGHRS and YFSETQ. The junction had 6 bases not matched to a gene; V was cut back by 0 bases and J by 0 bases. This CDR3 is 17 amino acids long. The CDR3 bases are TGCGCCAGCAGCTTGGGGACAGGGGCGATCTTGAACACTGAAGCTTTCTTT. Its protein product is CASSLGTGAILNTEAFF.

The chain carries TRBV11-3 and TRBJ2-2, with 7 bases matching TRBD1. The CDR3 loop spans 15 amino acids. Germline loops: CDR1 SGHNT, CDR2 YENEEA. The V gene end was trimmed by 3 bases and the J gene end by 0 bases; junction bases not matched to a gene: 1. CDR3 sequence (DNA): TGTGCCAGCAGCTTGACAGGGACGAACACCGGGGAGCTGTTTTTT. Its protein is CASSLTGTNTGELFF.

This chain uses TRBV28 with TRBJ2-7; D gene uncertain. The V gene's germline CDR1 is MDHEN and CDR2 SYDVKM. Trimming left V 5 bases short and J 5 bases short, with 16 bases between. This CDR3 has 14 amino acids. DNA for the CDR3: TGTGCCAGCAGTCTAGGATTTGGGTATCACGAGCAGTACTTC. Amino acid sequence: CASSLGFGYHEQYF.

The sample holds many counts of this clone. V and J are TRBV6-5 and TRBJ2-1; either TRBD1 or TRBD2 may supply D (5 bases each). The CDR3 has 12 amino acids. The germline CDR1 and CDR2 sequences are MNHEY and SVGAGI. The germline V and J ends were trimmed by 1 base and 13 bases, with 11 bases remaining between them. The CDR3 DNA follows: TGTGCCAGCAGTTACTTTCGGGACCGACAGTTCTTC. Its translation is CASSYFRDRQFF.

This clone showed up many times. The chain joins TRBV7-9 to TRBJ1-4; 7 nucleotides match TRBD1. V lost 6 bases and J lost 6; bases outside the gene matches: 7. This CDR3 is built from 14 residues. Germline CDR1 and CDR2: SEHNR and FQNEAQ (reference sequence). CDR3: CASRNRDSDEKLFF. CDR3 nucleotides: TGTGCCAGCAGGAACCGGGACAGTGATGAAAAACTGTTTTTT.

In its sample, this clone was seen a few times. The chain uses TRBV6-1 and TRBJ2-3; the D is unclear. CDR1 is MNHNS and CDR2 is SASEGT in the germline V gene. V was cut by 11 bases and J by 2 bases, with 17 bases left in between. The CDR3 contains 14 residues. The chain's CDR3 is CASRHITNTDTQYF. CDR3 nucleotides: TGTGCCTCCAGACACATCACCAACACAGATACGCAGTATTTT.

V and J are TRBV27 and TRBJ1-1, with D uncertain. The CDR3 sequence is 12 residues long. CDR1 MNHEY and CDR2 SMNVEV come from the germline V gene (reference sequence). The V end lost 2 bases, the J end lost 10 bases, and 11 bases lay between the germline ends. The CDR3 coding sequence is TGTGCCAGCAGTTTAAGGGCCGGGCGAGCTTTCTTT. This codes for CASSLRAGRAFF.

Comments on this clone: This may stem from a read error, because a much larger clone lies one nucleotide away. The CDR3 region is CASTLNTEAFF. CDR3 coding DNA: TGTGCCAGCACCCTGAACACTGAAGCTTTCTTT. V is TRBV28 and J is TRBJ1-1; D not certain. The CDR3 length is 11 residues. The V gene's germline CDR1 is MDHEN and CDR2 SYDVKM. V gave up 7 bases and J gave up 0 bases, with 3 bases separating them. Full variable domain (missing parts from reference TRBV28 and TRBJ1-1): DVKVTQSSRYLVKRTGEKVFLECVQDMDHENMFWYRQDPGLGLRLIYFSYDVKMKEKGDIPEGYSVSREKKERFSLILESASTNQTSMYLCASTLNTEAFFGQGTRLTVV.

This clone was observed a handful of times. The rearrangement joins TRBV7-2 to TRBJ1-1; tentatively, D is TRBD1 (6 bases). V was shortened by 5 bases and J by 5 bases, with 15 bases between the two germline ends. The CDR3 extends over 14 amino acids. Germline V gene lookup returns CDR1 SGHTA and CDR2 FQGNSA. CDR3 DNA: TGTGCCAGCAGCCTCAACAGGGCGAGGACTGAAGCTTTCTTT. Translating gives CASSLNRARTEAFF.

There are a few counts of this clone. The V call is TRBV25-1, the J call TRBJ2-5; D call uncertain. Germline V CDR1 and CDR2: MGHDK, SYGVNS. Trimming took off 6 bases at V and 5 bases at J, with 16 bases between the two ends. The CDR3 loop spans 14 amino acids. CDR3 bases: TGTGCCAGCAGCTTCCGGGCCCTGCAGGAGACCCAGTACTTC. Protein product: CASSFRALQETQYF.

Ten or more counts support this clone. This chain connects TRBV4-3 to TRBJ2-5, with TRBD2 matching 9 bases. The CDR3 is 18 amino acids. Germline V gives CDR1 LGHNA, CDR2 YSLEER. Losses at the gene ends were 0 bases for V and 5 bases for J; bases not matched to a gene: 13. CDR3 residues: CASSQDRAGGPLSETQYF. The DNA of the CDR3 is TGCGCCAGCAGCCAAGATAGAGCGGGAGGCCCTCTAAGTGAGACCCAGTACTTC.

V and J are TRBV6-7 and TRBJ2-5; D might be TRBD1 (5 bases). TRBV6-7 is sorted into the ORF group, with uncertain function. V lost 1 base and J 3 bases, leaving 6 bases between the germline ends. This CDR3 is 13 amino acids long. The CDR3, as DNA: TGTGCCAGCAGTTACTTCAGGGAAGAGACCCAGTACTTC. Protein: CASSYFREETQYF.

The chain employs TRBV19 and TRBJ1-1; maybe TRBD1 (5 bases). Germline lookup yields CDR1 LNHDA and CDR2 SQIVND (reference sequence). The V gene lost 5 bases and the J gene lost 4 bases, with 14 bases spanning the gap. The CDR3 runs 14 residues. The CDR3 sequence: CASSAGTQATEAFF. The CDR3 bases are TGTGCCAGTAGTGCCGGGACTCAAGCCACTGAAGCTTTCTTT.